The present TCR beta chain was sequenced within a study of PD-L1 blockade in urothelial cancer. Overall study: Patients had been given 0 to 3 earlier chemotherapy regimens. Study-wide results and limits: Tumor-linked clones in blood grew more by 3 weeks in durable-benefit patients.

As to this clone: Antigen specificity is unknown.

Per germline, CDR1 MNHNY and CDR2 SVGAGI (reference sequence). Trimming shortened V by 10 bases and J by 9 bases, and 13 bases separated the two germline ends. CDR3 length equals 11 residues. The time point was: peripheral blood 6 weeks after treatment start. TCRdb keeps only in-frame clones here, not all; method: immunoSEQ multiplex PCR. The data contain approximately 120,000 clones, about 82% of them singletons. The gene calls are TRBV6-6 and TRBJ2-1; no definite D call. Sequenced here: PBMCs, sampled around atezolizumab (anti-PD-L1) treatment. This TCR was sampled from a man aged 50-60 years with urothelial cancer. The CDR3 sequence: CATITAVEQFF. CDR3 DNA sequence: TGTGCCACCATCACGGCGGTTGAGCAGTTCTTC.